The rows below give T cell receptor beta chains drawn from one sample of a study of neurological immune-mediated disorders. TCRdb re-analysed the 5' RACE reads in MiXCR, keeping a single row per CDR3 protein. Seen here are 70,000 to 95,000 distinct CDR3 sequences, less than 15% observed once, and the top ten hold around 5%. The specimen was PBMCs. The receptors shown here come from a female donor with HTLV-1-associated myelopathy (HAM/TSP). Both conserved end residues are part of each CDR3. Fields, in order: D gene, V gene, clone size, J gene, CDR3 protein, CDR3 DNA. D genes are given only for firm matches. Expanded clones are given a class, and other clones once, few, many or no size at all.

TRBD2,TRBV7-2,many,TRBJ2-3,CASKPWTSSVETQYF,TGTGCCAGCAAACCTTGGACTAGCTCGGTAGAAACGCAGTATTTT
.,TRBV27,few,TRBJ2-7,CASSIDMFSYEQYF,TGTGCCAGCAGTATAGACATGTTCTCCTACGAGCAGTACTTC
.,TRBV29-1,many,TRBJ1-2,CSVENGYTF,TGCAGCGTTGAAAATGGCTACACCTTC
.,TRBV14,many,TRBJ1-2,CASSQDRSGLYGYTF,TGTGCCAGCAGCCAAGATCGATCAGGGCTCTATGGCTACACCTTC
.,TRBV7-9,many,TRBJ2-7,CASSSYKTGEQYF,TGTGCCAGCAGCTCCTATAAGACGGGGGAGCAGTACTTC
TRBD1,TRBV20-1,many,TRBJ1-1,CSASQGQGYFEAFF,TGCAGTGCTAGTCAGGGACAGGGGTATTTTGAAGCTTTCTTT
.,TRBV4-1,many,TRBJ2-7,CASSQDLLPGRGSEYF,TGCGCCAGCAGCCAAGATCTACTTCCGGGCAGGGGATCGGAGTACTTC
TRBD2,TRBV5-5,many,TRBJ2-1,CASSRAGTNGNNEQFF,TGTGCCAGCAGCCGCGCCGGGACTAACGGAAACAATGAGCAGTTCTTC
TRBD1,TRBV28,many,TRBJ1-4,CASSSSGTANEKLFF,TGTGCCAGCAGTTCATCCGGGACAGCGAATGAAAAACTGTTTTTT
.,TRBV5-1,many,TRBJ2-3,CASSLSPVGTDTQYF,TGCGCCAGCAGCTTGTCCCCGGTTGGTACAGATACGCAGTATTTT
TRBD1,TRBV24-1,many,TRBJ1-2,CATSEPGGQGTGGYTF,TGTGCCACCAGTGAACCCGGCGGACAGGGGACGGGAGGCTACACCTTC
.,TRBV4-2,many,TRBJ1-5,CASSQERAPNQPQHF,TGTGCCAGCAGCCAAGAACGGGCCCCCAATCAGCCCCAGCATTTT
.,TRBV5-1,many,TRBJ2-2,CATSPLTGELFF,TGCGCCACCAGTCCTCTCACCGGGGAGCTGTTTTTT
.,TRBV5-1,many,TRBJ1-1,CASSPGGRSNTEAFF,TGCGCCAGCAGCCCTGGGGGCAGGTCGAACACTGAAGCTTTCTTT
TRBD2,TRBV12-3/TRBV12-4,.,TRBJ2-1,CASSLARRAGGSEKFF,TGTGCCAGCAGTTTAGCGCGCCGAGCCGGGGGGTCTGAGAAGTTCTTC
.,TRBV7-2,many,TRBJ2-3,CASSPNSGSTDTQYF,TGTGCCAGCAGCCCTAATAGCGGAAGCACAGATACGCAGTATTTT
.,TRBV28,many,TRBJ2-3,CASSPPTRVSTQYF,TGTGCCAGCAGCCCACCTACCAGGGTTTCTACGCAGTATTTT
.,TRBV20-1,many,TRBJ1-1,CSARTDMNTEAFF,TGCAGTGCTAGGACAGACATGAACACTGAAGCTTTCTTT
.,TRBV7-9,few,TRBJ2-7,CASSRQRGYEQYF,TGTGCCAGCAGCCGCCAAAGGGGCTACGAGCAGTACTTC
TRBD2,TRBV20-1,.,TRBJ2-5,CSAVLLAGGLNLPGETQYF,TGCAGTGCTGTCCTACTAGCGGGGGGCCTAAACTTACCAGGCGAGACCCAGTACTTC
TRBD1,TRBV10-3,many,TRBJ1-5,CAISGKGQLNQPQHF,TGTGCCATCAGTGGAAAGGGACAGCTCAATCAGCCCCAGCATTTT
.,TRBV12-3/TRBV12-4,few,TRBJ2-2,CASFRWGELFF,TGTGCCAGCTTCCGTTGGGGGGAGCTGTTTTTT
.,TRBV6-1,.,TRBJ2-3,CASTFTDTQYF,TGTGCCAGCACTTTCACAGATACGCAGTATTTT
TRBD1,TRBV20-1,many,TRBJ1-6,CSASGTGDNSPLHF,TGCAGTGCTTCCGGGACAGGGGATAATTCACCCCTCCACTTT
.,TRBV5-1,many,TRBJ2-7,CASSLQSGATYEQYF,TGCGCCAGCAGCTTGCAATCCGGGGCGACCTACGAGCAGTACTTC
.,TRBV3-1,many,TRBJ2-2,CASSQEGLPARTNTGELFF,TGTGCCAGCAGCCAAGAAGGTCTTCCGGCGCGAACGAACACCGGGGAGCTGTTTTTT
TRBD1,TRBV5-1,.,TRBJ2-6,CASSSAGTVSSGANVLTF,TGCGCCAGCAGCTCCGCCGGGACAGTGAGCTCTGGGGCCAACGTCCTGACTTTC
.,TRBV18,many,TRBJ2-5,CASSPHRSREETQYF,TGTGCCAGCTCACCTCACAGGTCTAGGGAAGAGACCCAGTACTTC
TRBD2,TRBV9,many,TRBJ2-1,CASSVGLAGGEQFF,TGTGCCAGCAGCGTAGGGTTAGCGGGCGGTGAGCAGTTCTTC
.,TRBV27,many,TRBJ1-6,CASTSGWAPLHF,TGTGCCAGCACATCAGGGTGGGCACCCCTCCACTTT
TRBD1,TRBV6-5,many,TRBJ1-4,CASSYSETGGREKLFF,TGTGCCAGCAGTTACTCGGAGACAGGGGGTCGGGAAAAACTGTTTTTT
.,TRBV20-1,many,TRBJ2-5,CSAPGETQYF,TGCAGTGCTCCAGGGGAGACCCAGTACTTC
.,TRBV4-1,many,TRBJ1-5,CASYLQVNNQPQHF,TGCGCCAGCTATCTCCAGGTAAACAATCAGCCCCAGCATTTT
TRBD1,TRBV7-9,many,TRBJ2-4,CASSLGDREKAIQYF,TGTGCCAGCAGCTTGGGGGACAGGGAGAAGGCCATTCAGTACTTC
.,TRBV7-9,many,TRBJ2-4,CASSFSGLNIQYF,TGTGCCAGCAGCTTTTCGGGCCTTAACATTCAGTACTTC
TRBD1,TRBV28,many,TRBJ2-7,CASSLSDRVTGEQYF,TGTGCCAGCAGTTTATCGGACAGGGTAACGGGCGAGCAGTACTTC
.,TRBV7-8,many,TRBJ2-1,CASSGLKASYNEQFF,TGTGCCAGCAGCGGCCTAAAGGCTTCCTACAATGAGCAGTTCTTC
.,TRBV20-1,many,TRBJ2-3,CSATTSSDTQYF,TGCAGTGCTACGACTAGTTCCGATACGCAGTATTTT
.,TRBV12-3/TRBV12-4,few,TRBJ2-3,CASRLLGTGGVSDTQYF,TGTGCCAGCAGACTACTCGGTACAGGGGGGGTATCAGATACGCAGTATTTT
.,TRBV6-6,many,TRBJ2-7,CASTSSGGTRNEQYF,TGTGCCAGCACCTCGTCAGGGGGGACGAGGAACGAGCAGTACTTC
.,TRBV5-1,many,TRBJ2-2,CASSLEARANTGELFF,TGCGCCAGCAGCTTGGAGGCCAGGGCGAACACCGGGGAGCTGTTTTTT
TRBD2,TRBV5-1,many,TRBJ2-5,CASRTSLEETQYF,TGCGCCAGCAGGACTAGCTTAGAAGAGACCCAGTACTTC
TRBD1,TRBV28,many,TRBJ1-2,CASVGTGGNYGYTF,TGTGCCAGCGTCGGGACAGGGGGGAACTATGGCTACACCTTC
.,TRBV6-5,many,TRBJ1-1,CASSWGGAVNTEAFF,TGTGCCAGCAGCTGGGGTGGTGCAGTCAACACTGAAGCTTTCTTT
TRBD2,TRBV5-6,many,TRBJ2-3,CASSAPGTSGLSTDTQYF,TGTGCCAGCAGCGCACCCGGGACTAGCGGCCTCAGCACAGATACGCAGTATTTT
.,TRBV11-2,many,TRBJ2-7,CASSLVVRSYEQYF,TGTGCCAGCAGCTTAGTGGTGAGGTCCTACGAGCAGTACTTC